What follows are 19 T cell receptor beta chains derived from one specimen sequenced in a study of cytomegalovirus exposure and HLA in healthy donors. With 60 Vbeta and 13 Jbeta primers, the PCR was carried out. Using immunoSEQ multiplex PCR, the repertoire was profiled, and TCRdb retains in-frame clones only, with some absent. The sample includes about 200,000 clones, roughly 77% of them seen just once. Sequenced: PBMCs. The receptors here all came from a male donor in good health and CMV-seropositive.

This sequence joins TRBV27 and TRBJ2-1, with 7 bases identical to TRBD2. V trimming: 0 bases; J trimming: 12 bases; junction bases outside the gene matches: 8. The length of the CDR3 is 14 residues. The germline V gene encodes CDR1 MNHEY and CDR2 SMNVEV (reference sequence). Written as DNA, the CDR3 is TGTGCCAGCAGTTTATCCACCGCCGCGGGGGTGCAGTTCTTC. It yields the protein CASSLSTAAGVQFF.

This clone was observed a handful of times. The chain recombines TRBV28 with TRBJ2-1, with 10 bases that match TRBD2. The CDR3 sequence is 17 residues long. J gave up 8 bases and V 3 bases, and 13 bases lay outside the gene matches. The germline V gene has CDR1 MDHEN and CDR2 SYDVKM. CDR3 nucleotide sequence: TGTGCCAGCAGTTTCCCTTATCGTAGCGGGAGGATCGATGAGCAGTTCTTC. Translated, it gives CASSFPYRSGRIDEQFF.

In this sample, this clone turned up a few times. The chain couples TRBV6-4 to TRBJ1-4; D gene ambiguous. The length of the CDR3 is 14 residues. The germline CDR1 and CDR2 sequences are MRHNA and SNTAGT. Trimming shortened V by 11 bases and J by 5 bases, and 18 bases separated the two germline ends. For the CDR3, the DNA is TGTGCCCGCTTGTTGAGGCGGGAGAATGAAAAACTGTTTTTT. This sequence encodes CARLLRRENEKLFF.

The V and J genes are TRBV5-1 and TRBJ2-1; 10 positions match TRBD1. J was trimmed by 2 bases and V by 4 bases; bases with no gene match: 6. The CDR3 runs 16 residues. CDR1 and CDR2 from the germline V gene are SGHRS and YFSETQ. The CDR3 protein is CASSQRDRGPYNEQFF. The CDR3, as DNA: TGCGCCAGCAGCCAAAGGGACAGGGGCCCCTACAATGAGCAGTTCTTC.

This sequence joins TRBV7-2 and TRBJ1-1; D might be TRBD1 (6 bases). CDR3 length: 13 residues. Trimming removed 4 bases at V and 1 base at J, with 7 bases between. Germline-derived CDR1 and CDR2 are SGHTA and FQGNSA. The CDR3, as DNA: TGTGCCAGCAGCTCCAGGGGGAACACTGAAGCTTTCTTT. It specifies CASSSRGNTEAFF.

Points on this clone: Other DNA sequences in the same sample also yield this CDR3. The gene calls are TRBV18 and TRBJ2-3; possibly TRBD2 for D (5 bases). This CDR3 region has 13 residues. Looked up from germline, CDR1 is KGHSH and CDR2 is LQKENI. V lost 3 bases to trimming and J lost 1 base, with 5 bases between them. CDR3 nucleotide sequence: TGTGCCAGCTCACCCGGGGGCACAGATACGCAGTATTTT. It encodes CASSPGGTDTQYF.

This clone was recorded once. The chain combines TRBV11-2 with TRBJ1-4; no clear D. The CDR3 is 15 residues long. Germline V gene sequence: CDR1 SGHAT, CDR2 FQNNGV. Trimming left V 1 base short and J 0 bases short, with 6 bases between. CDR3: CASSLGHSTNEKLFF. In DNA, the CDR3 is TGTGCCAGCAGCTTAGGCCACTCAACTAATGAAAAACTGTTTTTT. Variable domain in full (rest from reference TRBV11-2 and TRBJ1-4): EAGVAQSPRYKIIEKRQSVAFWCNPISGHATLYWYQQILGQGPKLLIQFQNNGVVDDSQLPKDRFSAERLKGVDSTLKIQPAKLEDSAVYLCASSLGHSTNEKLFFGSGTQLSVL.

The gene calls are TRBV11-2 and TRBJ2-3; 10 nucleotides line up with TRBD2. The junction had 10 bases not matched to a gene; V was cut back by 0 bases and J by 10 bases. The CDR3 runs 16 residues. Germline V gene sequence: CDR1 SGHAT, CDR2 FQNNGV. As DNA, the CDR3 is TGTGCCAGCAGCTTAGAATTACTAGCGGGGAGCAGTTCGCAGTATTTT. Its translation: CASSLELLAGSSSQYF.

The gene calls are TRBV27 and TRBJ2-1, with D unclear. The CDR3 runs to 14 residues. The V gene lost 4 bases and the J gene lost 7 bases, with 14 bases spanning the gap. CDR1 and CDR2 (germline): MNHEY, SMNVEV (reference sequence). The CDR3: CASSSTISWNEQFF. CDR3 sequence (DNA): TGTGCCAGCAGTTCCACAATTAGCTGGAATGAGCAGTTCTTC.

The J gene is TRBJ2-3, the V gene TRBV2; 8 bases line up with TRBD2. With V trimmed by 6 bases and J by 3 bases, 5 bases remained unmatched. The CDR3 is 14 residues long. Germline values: CDR1 SNHLY, CDR2 FYNNEI. CDR3 bases: TGTGCCAGCAGGACGGGACTAGGGACAGATACGCAGTATTTT. This translates into CASRTGLGTDTQYF.

The chain joins TRBV5-4 to TRBJ2-5; 8 nucleotides line up with TRBD1. The germline V gene has CDR1 SGHNT and CDR2 YYREEE (reference sequence). The ends lost 4 bases at V and 1 base at J; junction bases unmatched: 6. The CDR3 contains 15 residues. The CDR3 is CASSRRGTGQETQYF. CDR3 DNA sequence: TGTGCCAGCAGCAGACGAGGGACAGGCCAAGAGACCCAGTACTTC.

The chain is built from TRBV7-2 and TRBJ1-2, with D hard to call. The V end lost 1 base, the J end lost 7 bases, and 10 bases lay between the germline ends. The germline V gene has CDR1 SGHTA and CDR2 FQGNSA. The CDR3 has 13 amino acids. The CDR3 spells CASSLDVTGGYTF. The CDR3 DNA reads as TGTGCCAGCAGCTTAGACGTTACGGGTGGCTACACCTTC.

The chain carries TRBV27 and TRBJ2-2, with TRBD1 matching over 9 bases. Germline values: CDR1 MNHEY, CDR2 SMNVEV (reference sequence). The CDR3 runs to 15 residues. Trimming took 6 bases from V and 6 from J; bases not matched to a gene: 8. Here the CDR3 reads CASRPGTGWAGELFF. CDR3 nucleotide sequence: TGTGCCAGCAGACCGGGGACAGGGTGGGCCGGGGAGCTGTTTTTT.

The genes are TRBV5-6 and TRBJ1-1; D is unresolved. V dropped 0 bases and J dropped 7 bases, with 7 bases sitting between them. Germline V gene data show CDR1 as SGHDT and CDR2 as YYEEEE. The CDR3 extends over 12 amino acids. CDR3 loop: CASSLAELEAFF. As DNA, the CDR3 is TGTGCCAGCAGCTTGGCGGAGCTTGAAGCTTTCTTT. Together with reference TRBV5-6 and TRBJ1-1, the CDR3 gives the full variable domain: DAGVTQSPTHLIKTRGQQVTLRCSPKSGHDTVSWYQQALGQGPQFIFQYYEEEERQRGNFPDRFSGHQFPNYSSELNVNALLLGDSALYLCASSLAELEAFFGQGTRLTVV.

The chain is built from TRBV19 and TRBJ1-6; 9 bases map to TRBD1. CDR3 length equals 16 residues. Germline trimming cut 5 bases from V and 10 bases from J; bases unmatched to any gene: 12. From germline, CDR1 is LNHDA and CDR2 SQIVND (reference sequence). The CDR3: CASSPPGTGKNSPLHF. The CDR3 DNA sequence: TGTGCCAGTAGTCCCCCAGGGACAGGGAAGAACTCACCCCTCCACTTT.

The V gene is TRBV7-8, the J gene TRBJ2-7; TRBD1 agrees at 8 bases. This CDR3 has 15 amino acids. Germline V gene data show CDR1 as SGHVS and CDR2 as FQNEAQ. J was trimmed by 4 bases and V by 3 bases; bases with no gene match: 8. CDR3 nucleotides: TGTGCCAGCAGCTTTCAGGGGGCGACCCCTTACGAGCAGTACTTC. Amino acid sequence: CASSFQGATPYEQYF.

The V gene is TRBV7-9, the J gene TRBJ2-6; D gene ambiguous. The V gene's germline CDR1 is SEHNR and CDR2 FQNEAQ (reference sequence). Trimming pared 4 bases from V and 0 bases from J, leaving 7 bases between. The CDR3 covers 15 residues. The CDR3 is CASSSDYSGANVLTF. CDR3 in DNA: TGTGCCAGCAGCTCAGATTACTCTGGGGCCAACGTCCTGACTTTC.

The rearrangement uses TRBV6-4 and TRBJ2-6; a possible D gene is TRBD1 (6 bases). Looked up from germline, CDR1 is MRHNA and CDR2 is SNTAGT. The CDR3 contains 14 residues. V lost 8 bases and J 3 bases, leaving 11 bases between the germline ends. The CDR3 is CASSTGHGANVLTF. Here the CDR3 DNA reads TGTGCCAGCTCAACAGGGCATGGGGCCAACGTCCTGACTTTC.

V and J are TRBV29-1 and TRBJ2-2; 10 positions agree with TRBD2. The V and J ends lost 3 bases and 6 bases, in that order; junction bases with no gene match: 7. The CDR3 loop spans 15 amino acids. CDR1 is SQVTM, CDR2 ANQGSEA, per germline. The DNA of the CDR3 is TGCAGCGTTGACCTAGCGGGAGTAGAGTCCGGGGAGCTGTTTTTT. Protein: CSVDLAGVESGELFF.